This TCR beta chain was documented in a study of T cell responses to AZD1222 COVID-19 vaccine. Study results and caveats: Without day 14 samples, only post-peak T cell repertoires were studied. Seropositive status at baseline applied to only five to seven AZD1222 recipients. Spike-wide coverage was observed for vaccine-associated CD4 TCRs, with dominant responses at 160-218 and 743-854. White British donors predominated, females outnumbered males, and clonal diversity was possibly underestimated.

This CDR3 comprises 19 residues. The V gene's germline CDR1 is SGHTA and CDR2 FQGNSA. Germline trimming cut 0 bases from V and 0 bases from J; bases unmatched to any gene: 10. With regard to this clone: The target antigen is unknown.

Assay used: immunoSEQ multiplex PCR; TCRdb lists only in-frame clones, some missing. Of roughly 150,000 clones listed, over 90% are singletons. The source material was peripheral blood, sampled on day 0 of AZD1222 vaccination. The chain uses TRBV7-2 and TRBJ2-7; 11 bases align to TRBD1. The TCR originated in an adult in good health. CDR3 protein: CASSLAWTGGSPSSYEQYF. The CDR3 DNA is TGTGCCAGCAGCTTAGCTTGGACAGGGGGCTCTCCTAGCTCCTACGAGCAGTACTTC.